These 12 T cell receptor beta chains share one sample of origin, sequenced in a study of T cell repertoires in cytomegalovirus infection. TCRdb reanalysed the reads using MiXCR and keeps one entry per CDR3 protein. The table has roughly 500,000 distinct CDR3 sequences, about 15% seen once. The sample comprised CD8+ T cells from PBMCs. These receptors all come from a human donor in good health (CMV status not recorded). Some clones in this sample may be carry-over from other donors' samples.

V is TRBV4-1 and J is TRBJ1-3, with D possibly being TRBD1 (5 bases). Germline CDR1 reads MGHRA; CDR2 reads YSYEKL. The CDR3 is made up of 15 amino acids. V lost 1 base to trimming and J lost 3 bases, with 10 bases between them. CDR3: CASSQGQLLGNTIYF. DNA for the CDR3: TGCGCCAGCAGCCAAGGACAGTTGCTTGGAAACACCATATATTTT.

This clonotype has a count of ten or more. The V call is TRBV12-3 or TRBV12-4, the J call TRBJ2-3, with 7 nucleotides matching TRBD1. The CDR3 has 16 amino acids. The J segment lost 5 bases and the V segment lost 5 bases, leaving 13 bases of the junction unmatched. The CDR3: CASSPSRRGYVDTQYF. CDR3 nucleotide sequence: TGTGCCAGCAGTCCTAGCCGCAGGGGGTATGTAGATACGCAGTATTTT.

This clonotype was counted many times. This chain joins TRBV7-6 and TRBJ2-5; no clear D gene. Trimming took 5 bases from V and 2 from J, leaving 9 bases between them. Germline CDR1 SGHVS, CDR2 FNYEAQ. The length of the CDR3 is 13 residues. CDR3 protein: CASSPARQETQYF. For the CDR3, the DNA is TGTGCCAGCAGCCCCGCTAGACAAGAGACCCAGTACTTC.

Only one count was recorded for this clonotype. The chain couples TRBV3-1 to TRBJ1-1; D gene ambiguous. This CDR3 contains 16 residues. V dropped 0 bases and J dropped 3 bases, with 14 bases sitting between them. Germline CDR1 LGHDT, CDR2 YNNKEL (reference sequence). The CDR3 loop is CASSQERYDRHTEAFF. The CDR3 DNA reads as TGTGCCAGCAGCCAAGAAAGATATGACCGGCACACTGAAGCTTTCTTT.

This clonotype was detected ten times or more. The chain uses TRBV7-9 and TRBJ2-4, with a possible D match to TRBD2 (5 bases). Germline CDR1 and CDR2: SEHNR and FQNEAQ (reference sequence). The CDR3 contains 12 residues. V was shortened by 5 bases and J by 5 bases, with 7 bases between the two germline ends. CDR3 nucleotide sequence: TGTGCCAGCAGCCAGAGGGAAAACATTCAGTACTTC. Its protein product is CASSQRENIQYF.

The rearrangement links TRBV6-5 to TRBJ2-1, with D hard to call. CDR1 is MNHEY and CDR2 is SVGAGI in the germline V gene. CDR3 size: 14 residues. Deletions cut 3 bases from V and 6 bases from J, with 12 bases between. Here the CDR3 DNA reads TGTGCCAGCAGTTATGAGGCCGGGCTCAATGAGCAGTTCTTC. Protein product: CASSYEAGLNEQFF.

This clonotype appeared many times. The CDR3: CASSLAGLGEKLFF. CDR3 in DNA: TGTGCCAGCAGCTTAGCGGGACTCGGTGAAAAACTGTTTTTT. J is TRBJ1-4 and V is TRBV7-9, with a weak D call TRBD1 (5 bases). Germline values: CDR1 SEHNR, CDR2 FQNEAQ (reference sequence). The V end lost 0 bases, the J end lost 7 bases, and 9 bases lay between the germline ends. The CDR3 is 14 amino acids.

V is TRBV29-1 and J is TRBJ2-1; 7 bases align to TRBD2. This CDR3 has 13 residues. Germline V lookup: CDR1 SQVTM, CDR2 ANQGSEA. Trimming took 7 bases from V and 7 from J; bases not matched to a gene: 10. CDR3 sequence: CSAGRAGNNEQFF. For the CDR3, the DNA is TGCAGCGCAGGGAGAGCGGGAAATAATGAGCAGTTCTTC.

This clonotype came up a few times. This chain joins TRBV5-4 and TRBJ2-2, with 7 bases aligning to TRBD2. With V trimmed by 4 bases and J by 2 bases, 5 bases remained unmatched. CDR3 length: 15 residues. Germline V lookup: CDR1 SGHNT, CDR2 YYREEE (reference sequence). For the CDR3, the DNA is TGTGCCAGCAGCGGGCGCGGGGGAAACACCGGGGAGCTGTTTTTT. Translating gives CASSGRGGNTGELFF.

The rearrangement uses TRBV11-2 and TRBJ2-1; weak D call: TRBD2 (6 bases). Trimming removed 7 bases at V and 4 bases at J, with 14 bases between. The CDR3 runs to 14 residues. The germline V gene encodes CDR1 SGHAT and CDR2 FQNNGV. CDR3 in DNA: TGTGCCAGCATGGAGACTAGGAAATACAATGAGCAGTTCTTC. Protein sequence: CASMETRKYNEQFF.

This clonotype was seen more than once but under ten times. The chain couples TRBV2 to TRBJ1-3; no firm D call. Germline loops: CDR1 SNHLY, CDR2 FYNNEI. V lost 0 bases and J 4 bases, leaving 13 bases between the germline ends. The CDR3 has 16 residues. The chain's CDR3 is CASSEATLEEGNTIYF. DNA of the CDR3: TGTGCCAGCAGTGAAGCTACCTTGGAAGAAGGAAACACCATATATTTT.

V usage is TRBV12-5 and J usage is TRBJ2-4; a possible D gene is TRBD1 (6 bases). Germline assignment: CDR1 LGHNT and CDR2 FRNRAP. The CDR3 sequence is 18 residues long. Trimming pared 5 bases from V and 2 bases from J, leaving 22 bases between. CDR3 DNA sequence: TGTGCTAGTGGTCGAACCGGGACACCCTTGAATTCCAAAAACATTCAGTACTTC. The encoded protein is CASGRTGTPLNSKNIQYF.